The source of this T cell receptor (beta chain) is a study of identical twins. This clonotype was observed a handful of times. TCRdb reanalysed the 5' RACE reads using MiXCR and keeps one entry per CDR3 protein. The repertoire holds a few hundred thousand distinct CDR3 sequences, with 8% to 11% as singletons. The CDR3 totals 16 residues. The germline gives CDR1 GTSNPN, CDR2 SVGIG (reference sequence). The V and J ends lost 0 bases and 0 bases respectively, with 12 bases between them. V is TRBV30 and J is TRBJ1-5, with D maybe TRBD1 (5 bases). The sequence was obtained from a man aged 50 or older in good health. The specimen was memory T cells sorted from blood. CDR3 sequence reads: CAWSVTRQISNQPQHF. CDR3 nucleotide sequence: TGTGCCTGGAGTGTAACCCGACAGATTAGCAATCAGCCCCAGCATTTT.